This entry lists 5 T cell receptor beta chains sequenced from one sample in a study of shared clonotypes between healthy human individuals. Libraries were prepared by immunoSEQ multiplex PCR; TCRdb keeps only in-frame clonotypes and omits some of them. The sample yields around 2.3 million clones, nearly 97% seen once. What was sequenced was naive CD4+ T cells sorted from blood. Documented subset: CD45RA+ positively selected. Receptors were obtained from a man aged 18 to 35 in good health.

The chain links TRBV19 to TRBJ1-1; D is undetermined. Germline V gives CDR1 LNHDA, CDR2 SQIVND (reference sequence). This CDR3 has 13 amino acids. Trimming left V 4 bases short and J 5 bases short, with 11 bases between. CDR3 residues: CASSNDWRTEAFF. Written as DNA, the CDR3 is TGTGCCAGTAGTAACGATTGGCGGACTGAAGCTTTCTTT.

This clone was detected once. The V and J genes are TRBV28 and TRBJ2-7; D is unresolved. This CDR3 is 11 amino acids long. Germline V gene lookup returns CDR1 MDHEN and CDR2 SYDVKM. Trimming shortened V by 5 bases and J by 3 bases, and 5 bases separated the two germline ends. The CDR3 here is CASSLIYEQYF. CDR3 DNA sequence: TGTGCCAGCAGTCTGATCTACGAGCAGTACTTC.

This chain links TRBV10-3 with TRBJ2-3; 10 nucleotides align to TRBD2. CDR3 length: 16 amino acids. Germline V gene lookup returns CDR1 ENHRY and CDR2 SYGVKD. V lost 10 bases, J lost 5 bases, and 15 bases stayed unmatched. Written as DNA, the CDR3 is TGTGCCACCGTAACGGGGCTAGCGGGAGATGTAGATACGCAGTATTTT. Amino acid sequence: CATVTGLAGDVDTQYF.

The chain combines TRBV6-1 with TRBJ2-5, with D maybe TRBD1 (7 bases). CDR3 length: 15 amino acids. The V gene lost 3 bases and the J gene lost 4 bases, with 15 bases spanning the gap. Germline CDR1 and CDR2: MNHNS and SASEGT. CDR3 nucleotide sequence: TGTGCCAGCAGTGATTGGAGGGGGCTACGAGAGACCCAGTACTTC. This translates into CASSDWRGLRETQYF.

The chain has TRBV7-9 and TRBJ2-7; the D gene is possibly TRBD1 (5 bases). The V and J ends lost 5 bases and 3 bases respectively, with 14 bases between them. The CDR3 extends over 14 amino acids. Germline V lookup: CDR1 SEHNR, CDR2 FQNEAQ (reference sequence). CDR3: CASSPGRQFYEQYF. CDR3 coding DNA: TGTGCCAGCAGCCCAGGCCGACAGTTCTACGAGCAGTACTTC.